These T cell receptor beta chains were read from a single sample in a study of T-cell reconstitution after alpha-beta-depleted transplantation in children. TCRdb reanalysed the PCR reads using MiXCR and keeps one entry per CDR3 protein. In the table there are more than 85,000 distinct CDR3 sequences, around 7.8% of which are singletons. The material sequenced was PBMCs, taken before TCRalphabeta/CD19-depleted stem cell transplant. These receptors originate from a boy aged 2 to 9 with acute lymphoblastic leukemia, due to receive a stem cell transplant. The CDR3 runs from the conserved cysteine through the conserved F or W. Each record gives: CDR3 DNA, CDR3 protein, J gene, D gene, clone size, V gene. A D gene is named only where the DNA matches it firmly. Only some rows state a clone size, as once, few, many or a class for expanded clones.

TGTGCCAGCAGCCAAGGCCCCACAGGGTCCGAGCAGTTCTTC | CASSQGPTGSEQFF | TRBJ2-1 | NA | many | TRBV3-1
TGTGCCAGCAGCCAAGAACAGGGTGCCCCGGGCCCGCAGTATTTT | CASSQEQGAPGPQYF | TRBJ2-3 | NA | few | TRBV7-8
TGCAGTGCTAAGCGAGGGTTTAACACTGAAGCTTTCTTT | CSAKRGFNTEAFF | TRBJ1-1 | NA | many | TRBV20-1
TGCGCCAGCAGCTTGGCGGGAAGGGGGCGAGGAGGCAACGCTGAAGCTTTCTTT | CASSLAGRGRGGNAEAFF | TRBJ1-1 | TRBD1 | NA | TRBV5-1
TGTGCCAGCAGCTGGGGACAGAATAATAATTCACCCCTCCACTTT | CASSWGQNNNSPLHF | TRBJ1-6 | TRBD1 | NA | TRBV5-6
TGTGCCAGCAGTTCAGGGGTTGTTGGGACTGAAGCTTTCTTT | CASSSGVVGTEAFF | TRBJ1-1 | NA | many | TRBV12-3/TRBV12-4
TGTGCCAGCAGCGAGGGACTCCTGGCTTTGGATGGCTACACCTTC | CASSEGLLALDGYTF | TRBJ1-2 | NA | many | TRBV9
TGTGCCAGCAGCCGGGACGGGTCCTACGAGCAGTACTTC | CASSRDGSYEQYF | TRBJ2-7 | NA | many | TRBV12-3/TRBV12-4
TGTGCCAGCAGCCCCTCCACGTGGGGCACTGAAGCTTTCTTT | CASSPSTWGTEAFF | TRBJ1-1 | NA | many | TRBV7-9
TGTGCCAGCAGTTACTCGAATCCGGGACAGGGCGACTATGGCTACACCTTC | CASSYSNPGQGDYGYTF | TRBJ1-2 | TRBD1 | few | TRBV6-5
TGTGCCAGCAGTTCCCCCCCAGAGGGACGCTATGGCTACACCTTC | CASSSPPEGRYGYTF | TRBJ1-2 | NA | few | TRBV28
TGTGCCAGCAGTGAATCAGGGGCACTAGGCACAGATACGCAGTATTTT | CASSESGALGTDTQYF | TRBJ2-3 | NA | few | TRBV6-4
TGCAGTGGGGGGGGGGCTCCGTTCCGAGATACGCAGTATTTT | CSGGGAPFRDTQYF | TRBJ2-3 | NA | NA | TRBV20-1
TGCTGTGCTAGAGCGGGAGGGCTTTATGGCGGGGAGCTGTTTTTT | CCARAGGLYGGELFF | TRBJ2-2 | TRBD2 | once | TRBV20-1
TGTGCCAGCAGCGCCCGGGGAAACAATGAGCAGTTCTTC | CASSARGNNEQFF | TRBJ2-1 | NA | many | TRBV3-1
TGCAGCGCAACCGACACGGGGGGGTTCACAGATACGCAGTATTTT | CSATDTGGFTDTQYF | TRBJ2-3 | TRBD2 | few | TRBV29-1
TGTGCCAGCAGTAGACTAGCGGGGTTCAATGAGCAGTTCTTC | CASSRLAGFNEQFF | TRBJ2-1 | TRBD2 | NA | TRBV6-2/TRBV6-3
TGTGCCAGCAGCCAAAGGGACAGAGGTTCACCCCTCCACTTT | CASSQRDRGSPLHF | TRBJ1-6 | TRBD1 | many | TRBV4-2
TGTGCCAGCAGTGTTAAACGGGGCACTGAAGCTTTCTTT | CASSVKRGTEAFF | TRBJ1-1 | NA | NA | TRBV6-1
TGTGCCAGCAGCCAAAAGCGACAGATGAACACTGAAGCTTTCTTT | CASSQKRQMNTEAFF | TRBJ1-1 | NA | few | TRBV11-2
TGTGCCAGCAGTGTTCGACAGGGGGCGGCCGAGCAGTACTTC | CASSVRQGAAEQYF | TRBJ2-7 | TRBD1 | few | TRBV28
TGCAGTGCTATCAGACAGGGGCGGAACTATGGCTACACCTTC | CSAIRQGRNYGYTF | TRBJ1-2 | TRBD1 | NA | TRBV20-1
TGCAGTGCTCCCCTCGGTTCTACGTGGGGCTATGGCTACACCTTC | CSAPLGSTWGYGYTF | TRBJ1-2 | NA | NA | TRBV20-1
TGCAGTGCTAGAGATCTGGGACAGGGGGCAGTGTTGGATTCACCCCTCCACTTT | CSARDLGQGAVLDSPLHF | TRBJ1-6 | TRBD1 | few | TRBV20-1
TGTGCCAGCAGCTTATTGGTGGGGGATCAGCCCCAGCATTTT | CASSLLVGDQPQHF | TRBJ1-5 | NA | NA | TRBV7-2
TGTGCCAGCAGCGCCTATCAGGAAAACCTGGATACGCAGTATTTT | CASSAYQENLDTQYF | TRBJ2-3 | NA | many | TRBV9
TGCAGTGCTAGACCCCCGGGGCCGGCCTACGAGCAGTACTTC | CSARPPGPAYEQYF | TRBJ2-7 | NA | few | TRBV20-1
TGCAGCGTGTTCTCTACAGGATTCGAGCAGTACTTC | CSVFSTGFEQYF | TRBJ2-7 | NA | NA | TRBV29-1
TGTGCCATCAGTGATAGGAGACAGGGCCGCTATGGCTACACCTTC | CAISDRRQGRYGYTF | TRBJ1-2 | TRBD1 | few | TRBV10-3
TGCAGCGTTGACCAGGGGCGCGGAAACACCATATATTTT | CSVDQGRGNTIYF | TRBJ1-3 | NA | many | TRBV29-1
TGTGCCAGCCGGGCTAGCGGGGGATCTCAAGAGACCCAGTACTTC | CASRASGGSQETQYF | TRBJ2-5 | TRBD2 | few | TRBV6-1
TGCGCCAGCAGCCCGGGGACAGCCAGGCACGGGGAGCTGTTTTTT | CASSPGTARHGELFF | TRBJ2-2 | TRBD1 | many | TRBV4-3
TGCGCCAGCAGCCCTGACCCTTTGGGGGGGGGAACAGATACGCAGTATTTT | CASSPDPLGGGTDTQYF | TRBJ2-3 | TRBD2 | NA | TRBV4-1
TGTGCCAGCAGCTTAGGGTCGGGGCCTACAACTGAGCAGTTCTTC | CASSLGSGPTTEQFF | TRBJ2-1 | NA | many | TRBV7-9
TGTGCCAGCAGTTCCCGGGGTTATGAGCAGTTCTTC | CASSSRGYEQFF | TRBJ2-1 | NA | NA | TRBV28
TGCGCCAGCAGCCTTGGGCAGGGGGGTGACGAGCAGTACTTC | CASSLGQGGDEQYF | TRBJ2-7 | NA | many | TRBV5-1
TGCGCCAGCAGCCAAGACCAAGGCTATGGCTACACCTTC | CASSQDQGYGYTF | TRBJ1-2 | NA | many | TRBV4-3
TGTGCCAGCAAGAGGGACAGTTCTCCCGGGGAGCTGTTTTTT | CASKRDSSPGELFF | TRBJ2-2 | TRBD1 | many | TRBV12-3/TRBV12-4
TGTGCCAGCAGCTCGAACGATGGGGTCAGGGGAAAATACGAGCAGTACTTC | CASSSNDGVRGKYEQYF | TRBJ2-7 | NA | NA | TRBV7-8
TGTGCCAGCAGTTCCGACGGATACTACGAGCAGTACTTC | CASSSDGYYEQYF | TRBJ2-7 | NA | many | TRBV28
TGTGCCAGCAGCGGTACACAGGGAGAAAGCGGTAATGAAAAACTGTTTTTT | CASSGTQGESGNEKLFF | TRBJ1-4 | NA | many | TRBV5-5
TGTGCCAGCGGAAAGGGGGGCCCCGGGGAGCTGTTTTTT | CASGKGGPGELFF | TRBJ2-2 | NA | few | TRBV3-1
TGCGCCAGCAGCCAAGCGATAGACTCCTACAATGAGCAGTTCTTC | CASSQAIDSYNEQFF | TRBJ2-1 | NA | many | TRBV4-1
TGCAGTGCCCGAGGACTAGCGGGGTCCCCTTTGGAGACCCAGTACTTC | CSARGLAGSPLETQYF | TRBJ2-5 | TRBD2 | many | TRBV20-1
TGTGCCAGCAGTACTTCTGATACGCAGTATTTT | CASSTSDTQYF | TRBJ2-3 | NA | few | TRBV27
TGCGCCAGCAGCTTGCCCTACACCGGGGAGCTGTTTTTT | CASSLPYTGELFF | TRBJ2-2 | NA | many | TRBV5-1
TGCGCCAGCAGCTTGGGGTCGGGGGGGCTGGAGCAGTTCTTC | CASSLGSGGLEQFF | TRBJ2-1 | TRBD2 | many | TRBV5-1
TGTGCCAGCAGTTCCAGGACCCCCTACGAGCAGTACTTC | CASSSRTPYEQYF | TRBJ2-7 | NA | few | TRBV12-3/TRBV12-4
TGTGCCAGCAGCGCTCGGACAGACTCTAACTATGGCTACACCTTC | CASSARTDSNYGYTF | TRBJ1-2 | NA | NA | TRBV14
TGCAGCGTTAACCGCGGCGGACAGGGCGGAGAAAAACTGTTTTTT | CSVNRGGQGGEKLFF | TRBJ1-4 | TRBD1 | many | TRBV29-1